Listed here are 24 T cell receptor beta chains from one sample, sequenced in a study of blood T cell repertoires in COVID-19. Sequencing was performed with immunoSEQ multiplex PCR; in TCRdb, only in-frame clones are kept and a portion is missing. The data show roughly 500,000 clones, more than 75% seen once. The sequenced sample consisted of PBMCs or T cells enriched from blood (not recorded which). The receptors stem from a woman between 35 and 50 years old who had recovered from COVID-19.

The CDR3 sequence is CASSFSDAGSYEQYF. In DNA form, the CDR3 reads TGTGCCAGCAGCTTCTCCGATGCGGGATCCTACGAGCAGTACTTC. The rearrangement uses TRBV7-6 and TRBJ2-7; D might be TRBD2 (6 bases). The CDR3 is 15 amino acids. Trimming took 3 bases from V and 1 from J, leaving 13 bases between them. Germline V lookup: CDR1 SGHVS, CDR2 FNYEAQ.

This chain links TRBV4-1 with TRBJ2-7, with 10 bases identical to TRBD1. The V gene end was trimmed by 0 bases and the J gene end by 4 bases; junction bases not matched to a gene: 3. CDR1 is MGHRA, CDR2 YSYEKL, per germline. The CDR3 loop spans 15 amino acids. The CDR3 DNA is TGCGCCAGCAGCCAAGATGGGACAGGGGATTACGAGCAGTACTTC. Its translation is CASSQDGTGDYEQYF.

The chain combines TRBV19 with TRBJ1-6, with 7 bases aligning to TRBD1. Germline CDR1 is LNHDA and CDR2 is SQIVND (reference sequence). V lost 8 bases, J lost 8 bases, and 12 bases stayed unmatched. The CDR3 loop spans 15 amino acids. DNA of the CDR3: TGTGCCAGTTCCCCAGGGGGTAAACGTTATTCACCCCTCCACTTT. Translating gives CASSPGGKRYSPLHF. The full variable domain, rest sourced from reference TRBV19 and TRBJ1-6, is DGGITQSPKYLFRKEGQNVTLSCEQNLNHDAMYWYRQDPGQGLRLIYYSQIVNDFQKGDIAEGYSVSREKKESFPLTVTSAQKNPTAFYLCASSPGGKRYSPLHFGNGTRLTVT.

The CDR3: CASSLRTEGLEQFF. The CDR3 coding sequence is TGCGCCAGCAGCCTCCGGACAGAGGGCCTTGAGCAGTTCTTC. The gene calls are TRBV4-3 and TRBJ2-1; possible D gene TRBD1, 6 bases. CDR3 size: 14 residues. From germline, CDR1 is LGHNA and CDR2 YSLEER. Trimming removed 4 bases at V and 9 bases at J, with 16 bases between.

The chain joins TRBV10-3 to TRBJ2-2; D may be TRBD2 (5 bases). Deletions cut 6 bases from V and 5 bases from J, with 16 bases between. This CDR3 spans 15 amino acids. CDR1 is ENHRY and CDR2 is SYGVKD in the germline V gene. In DNA form, the CDR3 reads TGTGCCATCAGCAGCGGCCGAGAAGGGACCGGGGAGCTGTTTTTT. The encoded protein is CAISSGREGTGELFF.

The chain employs TRBV2 and TRBJ1-1; 10 nucleotides match TRBD1. Germline values: CDR1 SNHLY, CDR2 FYNNEI. Unmatched junction bases numbered 6, after V lost 6 bases and J lost 5 bases. This CDR3 contains 14 residues. The CDR3: CASSAGQGVTEAFF. CDR3 in DNA: TGTGCCAGCAGCGCTGGACAGGGGGTAACTGAAGCTTTCTTT.

The chain is built from TRBV11-2 and TRBJ1-4; no firm D call. The V gene's germline CDR1 is SGHAT and CDR2 FQNNGV. The CDR3 has 12 amino acids. The V and J ends lost 4 bases and 8 bases respectively, with 8 bases between them. The CDR3 spells CASSSDFEKLFF. CDR3 bases: TGTGCCAGCAGCTCAGACTTCGAAAAACTGTTTTTT.

The chain's CDR3 is CASSVAGGPPYEQYF. CDR3 sequence (DNA): TGTGCCAGCAGCGTAGCGGGAGGGCCTCCCTACGAGCAGTACTTC. The chain joins TRBV9 to TRBJ2-7; the match to TRBD2 covers 8 bases. The CDR3 is 15 amino acids. CDR1 and CDR2 (germline): SGDLS, YYNGEE. V trimming: 0 bases; J trimming: 2 bases; junction bases outside the gene matches: 4.

The chain recombines TRBV12-3 or TRBV12-4 with TRBJ2-1; D is perhaps TRBD2 (6 bases). The CDR3 length is 12 residues. V dropped 11 bases and J dropped 2 bases, with 10 bases sitting between them. CDR3 residues: CACRGTYNEQFF. The DNA for the CDR3 is TGTGCCTGTCGGGGGACCTACAATGAGCAGTTCTTC.

The chain employs TRBV27 and TRBJ2-1; 9 nucleotides align to TRBD2. This CDR3 comprises 15 residues. The germline gives CDR1 MNHEY, CDR2 SMNVEV (reference sequence). With 5 bases clipped from V and 5 bases from J, the junction kept 7 bases outside the gene matches. The chain's CDR3 is CASSLWTSVNNEQFF. As DNA, the CDR3 is TGTGCCAGCAGTCTCTGGACTAGCGTCAACAATGAGCAGTTCTTC.

In DNA, the CDR3 is TGTGCCAGTAGTATCCCGACAGGGACCCCGCTTAGCAATCAGCCCCAGCATTTT. It yields the protein CASSIPTGTPLSNQPQHF. The V and J genes are TRBV19 and TRBJ1-5; TRBD1 agrees at 7 bases. CDR3 size: 18 residues. V trimming: 3 bases; J trimming: 0 bases; junction bases outside the gene matches: 11. Germline-derived CDR1 and CDR2 are LNHDA and SQIVND (reference sequence).

This chain joins TRBV27 and TRBJ2-7; TRBD1 aligns across 9 bases. The CDR3 sequence is 13 residues long. The J segment lost 2 bases and the V segment lost 6 bases, leaving 2 bases of the junction unmatched. Germline V gene data show CDR1 as MNHEY and CDR2 as SMNVEV (reference sequence). The chain's CDR3 is CASSRDRAYEQYF. The CDR3 nucleotides read TGTGCCAGCAGCCGGGACAGGGCCTACGAGCAGTACTTC.

This chain joins TRBV10-1 and TRBJ2-3; D might be TRBD2 (6 bases). CDR1 is WNHNN, CDR2 SYGVQD, per germline (reference sequence). The CDR3 is 17 amino acids. The ends were cut back, 10 bases at V and 2 bases at J, with 25 bases in the middle. The CDR3 DNA follows: TGCGCCAATCGGGGCAAGCCACGGAGGGAAATCACAGATACGCAGTATTTT. Protein sequence: CANRGKPRREITDTQYF.

The gene calls are TRBV24-1 and TRBJ2-3; 10 nucleotides line up with TRBD1. CDR3 size: 17 residues. Germline V CDR1 and CDR2: KGHDR, SFDVKD. The junction had 12 bases not matched to a gene; V was cut back by 4 bases and J by 6 bases. CDR3 region: CATSDTRTGGSKDTQYF. DNA of the CDR3: TGTGCCACCAGTGACACTAGGACAGGGGGATCCAAGGATACGCAGTATTTT.

This chain uses TRBV10-2 with TRBJ2-2; D might be TRBD2 (5 bases). This CDR3 has 13 amino acids. Trimming removed 10 bases from V and 6 bases from J, with 15 bases in between. The germline V gene encodes CDR1 WSHSY and CDR2 SAAADI. Here the CDR3 DNA reads TGCGCCACCCTGTTTAGGCGGGCCGGGGAGCTGTTTTTT. Its protein is CATLFRRAGELFF.

The rearrangement uses TRBV11-2 and TRBJ1-1, with 8 nucleotides matching TRBD1. The ends lost 4 bases at V and 2 bases at J; junction bases unmatched: 6. In germline, CDR1 is SGHAT, CDR2 FQNNGV. CDR3 length: 15 residues. The CDR3 nucleotides are TGTGCCAGCAGCTCCGGGACAGGTTATAACACTGAAGCTTTCTTT. Residues: CASSSGTGYNTEAFF.

The rearrangement uses TRBV30 and TRBJ2-7; a weak D match, TRBD2 (5 bases). CDR3 length: 14 amino acids. Trimming shortened V by 2 bases and J by 2 bases, and 13 bases separated the two germline ends. Germline CDR1 GTSNPN, CDR2 SVGIG (reference sequence). The CDR3 region is CAWSKTSSPYEQYF. CDR3 nucleotides: TGTGCCTGGAGTAAAACTAGTTCACCCTACGAGCAGTACTTC.

CDR3 DNA sequence: TGTGCCACCAGCAGAGCCCGGGACAGCACTGAAGCTTTCTTT. Translated: CATSRARDSTEAFF. The chain is built from TRBV15 and TRBJ1-1, with 7 bases matching TRBD1. The CDR3 length is 14 residues. Trimming at V came to 1 base and at J to 4 bases, leaving 3 bases not matched to a gene. Looked up from germline, CDR1 is LNHNV and CDR2 is YYDKDF (reference sequence).

The CDR3, as DNA: TGTGCCAGCAGTCGTCAGGGGGGTGAGACTGAAGCTTTCTTT. Translating gives CASSRQGGETEAFF. V is TRBV2 and J is TRBJ1-1; 7 nucleotides align to TRBD1. The CDR3 length is 14 residues. CDR1 and CDR2 (germline): SNHLY, FYNNEI. The trim removed 5 bases at V and 5 bases at J, leaving 8 bases unmatched.

V and J are TRBV2 and TRBJ2-2, with D maybe TRBD1 (5 bases). The CDR3 is 20 amino acids. CDR1 and CDR2 (germline): SNHLY, FYNNEI. With 6 bases removed from V and 1 base from J, the gap between germline ends came to 27 bases. CDR3 nucleotide sequence: TGTGCCAGCAGCGTGACAGACTTCCGAGACAAAATAGAGAACACCGGGGAGCTGTTTTTT. Protein sequence: CASSVTDFRDKIENTGELFF.

On this clone itself: Other DNA sequences in this specimen translate into the identical CDR3. The chain employs TRBV6-5 and TRBJ2-7; D not resolved. The germline V and J ends were trimmed by 0 bases and 2 bases, with 5 bases remaining between them. This CDR3 spans 13 amino acids. Germline CDR1 reads MNHEY; CDR2 reads SVGAGI. CDR3 DNA sequence: TGTGCCAGCAGTTACTCTCGTACCTACGAGCAGTACTTC. Its translation: CASSYSRTYEQYF.

In this sample, this clone turned up once. The chain uses TRBV7-9 and TRBJ1-4; the match to TRBD1 covers 7 bases. Per the germline V gene, CDR1 is SEHNR and CDR2 is FQNEAQ (reference sequence). J was trimmed by 0 bases and V by 5 bases; bases with no gene match: 3. The CDR3 consists of 15 residues. The CDR3: CASSGTDPTNEKLFF. CDR3 bases: TGTGCCAGCAGCGGGACAGATCCAACTAATGAAAAACTGTTTTTT.

The V and J genes are TRBV11-2 and TRBJ2-3, with 7 bases fitting TRBD2. J was trimmed by 0 bases and V by 6 bases; bases with no gene match: 9. Germline assignment: CDR1 SGHAT and CDR2 FQNNGV. CDR3 length: 16 residues. Here the CDR3 reads CASRPAGRGSTDTQYF. CDR3 coding DNA: TGTGCCAGCAGACCAGCGGGGCGGGGAAGCACAGATACGCAGTATTTT. The complete variable domain, with remaining parts taken from reference TRBV11-2 and TRBJ2-3, reads EAGVAQSPRYKIIEKRQSVAFWCNPISGHATLYWYQQILGQGPKLLIQFQNNGVVDDSQLPKDRFSAERLKGVDSTLKIQPAKLEDSAVYLCASRPAGRGSTDTQYFGPGTRLTVL.

The genes are TRBV25-1 and TRBJ2-7, with TRBD1 identical over 10 bases. The CDR3 has 18 residues. Trimming removed 4 bases from V and 1 base from J; junction bases left unmatched: 13. Germline-derived CDR1 and CDR2 are MGHDK and SYGVNS. CDR3 amino acids: CASSVTGRGTGVSYEQYF. The CDR3 DNA reads as TGTGCCAGCAGTGTAACTGGACGAGGGACAGGGGTTTCCTACGAGCAGTACTTC.